This section outlines one TCR beta chain sequence together with its context. The antigen remains undetermined. Repertoires were generated with immunoSEQ multiplex PCR, while TCRdb's copy carries only in-frame clones and drops some. The sample holds 140,000 to 150,000 clones, more than 85% seen once. The data stem from a study of T cell responses to AZD1222 COVID-19 vaccine. Study-wide results and caveats: Spike-wide coverage was observed for vaccine-associated CD4 TCRs, with dominant responses at 160-218 and 743-854. Two AZD1222 doses significantly raised spike-specific TCR breadth and depth over controls. There were mostly white British donors and more females than males, and clonal diversity was possibly underestimated.

The CDR3 loop spans 13 amino acids. The germline V gene has CDR1 SGHTA and CDR2 FQGNSA. The V and J ends lost 1 base and 9 bases respectively, with 13 bases between them. J is TRBJ2-7 and V is TRBV7-2, with D maybe TRBD1 (5 bases). This receptor was taken from an adult who had recovered from COVID-19. The sequenced sample was peripheral blood, obtained after recovery from COVID-19. The CDR3 is CASSLGIRVGQYF. In nucleotides, the CDR3 is TGTGCCAGCAGCTTAGGGATCAGGGTAGGGCAGTACTTC.